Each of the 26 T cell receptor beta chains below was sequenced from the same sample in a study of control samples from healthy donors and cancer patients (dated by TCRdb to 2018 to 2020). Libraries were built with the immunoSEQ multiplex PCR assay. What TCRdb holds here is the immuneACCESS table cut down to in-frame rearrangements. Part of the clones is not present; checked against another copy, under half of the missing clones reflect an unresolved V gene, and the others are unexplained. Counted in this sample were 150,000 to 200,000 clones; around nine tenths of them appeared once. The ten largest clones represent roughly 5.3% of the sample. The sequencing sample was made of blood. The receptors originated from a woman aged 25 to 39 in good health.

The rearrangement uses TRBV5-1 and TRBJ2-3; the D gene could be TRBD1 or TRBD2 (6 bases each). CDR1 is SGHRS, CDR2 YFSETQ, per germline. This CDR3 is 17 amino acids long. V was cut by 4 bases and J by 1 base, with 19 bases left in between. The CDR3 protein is CASSPPGEGVGTDTQYF. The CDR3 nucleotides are TGCGCCAGCAGCCCACCGGGAGAGGGGGTTGGCACAGATACGCAGTATTTT. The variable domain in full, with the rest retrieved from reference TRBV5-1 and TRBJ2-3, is KAGVTQTPRYLIKTRGQQVTLSCSPISGHRSVSWYQQTPGQGLQFLFEYFSETQRNKGNFPGRFSGRQFSNSRSEMNVSTLELGDSALYLCASSPPGEGVGTDTQYFGPGTRLTVL.

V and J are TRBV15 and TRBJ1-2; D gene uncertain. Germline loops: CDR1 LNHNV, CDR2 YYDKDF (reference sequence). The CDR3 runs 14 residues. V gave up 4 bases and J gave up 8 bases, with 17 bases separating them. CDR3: CATSTSGTLRGYTF. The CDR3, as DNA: TGTGCCACCAGCACCTCTGGCACTTTACGGGGCTACACCTTC.

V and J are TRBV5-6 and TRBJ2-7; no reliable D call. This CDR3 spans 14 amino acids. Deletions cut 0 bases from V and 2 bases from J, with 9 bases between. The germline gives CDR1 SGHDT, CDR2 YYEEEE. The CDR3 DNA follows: TGTGCCAGCAGCTTGGTAGAGGCCCCCTACGAGCAGTACTTC. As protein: CASSLVEAPYEQYF.

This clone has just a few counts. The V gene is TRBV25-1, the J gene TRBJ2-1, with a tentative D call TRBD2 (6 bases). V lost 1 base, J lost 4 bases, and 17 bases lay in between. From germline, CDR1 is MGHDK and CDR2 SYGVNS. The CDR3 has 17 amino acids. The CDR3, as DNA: TGTGCCAGCAGTGAATCGGCGGCGGGGACCTGGTACAATGAGCAGTTCTTC. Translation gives CASSESAAGTWYNEQFF.

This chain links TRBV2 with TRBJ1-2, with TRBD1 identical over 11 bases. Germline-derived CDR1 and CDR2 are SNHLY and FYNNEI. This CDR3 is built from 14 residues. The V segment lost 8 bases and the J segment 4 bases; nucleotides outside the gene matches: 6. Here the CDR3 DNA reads TGTGCCAGCTCAGGCGGGACAGGGGGCTATGGCTACACCTTC. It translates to CASSGGTGGYGYTF.

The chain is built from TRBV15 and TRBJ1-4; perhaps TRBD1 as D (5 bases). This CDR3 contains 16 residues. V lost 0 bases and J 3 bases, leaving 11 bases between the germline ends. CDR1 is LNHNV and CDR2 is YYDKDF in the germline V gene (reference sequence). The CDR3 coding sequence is TGTGCCACCAGCAGAGAGGGGGGACTCTCTAATGAAAAACTGTTTTTT. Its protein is CATSREGGLSNEKLFF.

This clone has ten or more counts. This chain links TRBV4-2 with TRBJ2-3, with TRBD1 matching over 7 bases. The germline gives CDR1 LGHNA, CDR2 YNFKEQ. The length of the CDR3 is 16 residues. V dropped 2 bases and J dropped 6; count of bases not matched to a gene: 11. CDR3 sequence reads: CASSQSVQGERDTQYF. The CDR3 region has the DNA TGTGCCAGCAGCCAAAGCGTCCAGGGGGAGAGGGATACGCAGTATTTT.

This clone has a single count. The DNA of the CDR3 is TGTGCCAGCAGCTTAACCGACGGAAACACCGGGGAGCTGTTTTTT. It yields the protein CASSLTDGNTGELFF. The J gene is TRBJ2-2, the V gene TRBV7-9, with unresolved D. Germline CDR1 and CDR2: SEHNR and FQNEAQ (reference sequence). CDR3 size: 15 residues. V lost 2 bases, J lost 2 bases, and 9 bases lay in between.

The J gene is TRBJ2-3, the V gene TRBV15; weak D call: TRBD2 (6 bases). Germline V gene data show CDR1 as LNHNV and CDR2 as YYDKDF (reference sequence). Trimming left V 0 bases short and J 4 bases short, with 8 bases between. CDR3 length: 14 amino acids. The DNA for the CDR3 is TGTGCCACCAGCAGAGAGGGAGGCCCAGATACGCAGTATTTT. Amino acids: CATSREGGPDTQYF.

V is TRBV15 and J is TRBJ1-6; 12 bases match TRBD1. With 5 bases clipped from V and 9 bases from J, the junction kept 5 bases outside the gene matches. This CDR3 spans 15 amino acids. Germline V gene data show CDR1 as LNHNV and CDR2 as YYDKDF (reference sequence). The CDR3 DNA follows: TGTGCCACCAGCGGCCGGGACAGGGGGCTTTCACCCCTCCACTTT. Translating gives CATSGRDRGLSPLHF.

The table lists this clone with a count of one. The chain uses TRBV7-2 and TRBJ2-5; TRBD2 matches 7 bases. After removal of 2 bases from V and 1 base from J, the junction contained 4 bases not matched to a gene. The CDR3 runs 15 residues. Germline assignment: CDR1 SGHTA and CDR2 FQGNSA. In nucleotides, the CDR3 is TGTGCCAGCAGCTTAAACGGGGGGTTCCAAGAGACCCAGTACTTC. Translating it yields CASSLNGGFQETQYF. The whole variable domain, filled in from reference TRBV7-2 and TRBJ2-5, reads GAGVSQSPSNKVTEKGKDVELRCDPISGHTALYWYRQSLGQGLEFLIYFQGNSAPDKSGLPSDRFSAERTGGSVSTLTIQRTQQEDSAVYLCASSLNGGFQETQYFGPGTRLLVL.

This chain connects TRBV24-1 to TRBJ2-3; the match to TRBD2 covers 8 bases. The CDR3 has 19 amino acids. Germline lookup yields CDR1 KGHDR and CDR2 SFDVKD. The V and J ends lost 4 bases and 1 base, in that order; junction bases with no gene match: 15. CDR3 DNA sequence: TGTGCCACCAGTGACCGGAAAGATAAAATAGCGGGGCGCACAGATACGCAGTATTTT. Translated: CATSDRKDKIAGRTDTQYF.

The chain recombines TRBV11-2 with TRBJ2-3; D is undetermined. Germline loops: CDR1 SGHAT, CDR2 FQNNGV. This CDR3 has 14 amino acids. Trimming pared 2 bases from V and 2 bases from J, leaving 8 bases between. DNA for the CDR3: TGTGCCAGCAGCTTAATTTGGGTCACAGATACGCAGTATTTT. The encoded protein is CASSLIWVTDTQYF.

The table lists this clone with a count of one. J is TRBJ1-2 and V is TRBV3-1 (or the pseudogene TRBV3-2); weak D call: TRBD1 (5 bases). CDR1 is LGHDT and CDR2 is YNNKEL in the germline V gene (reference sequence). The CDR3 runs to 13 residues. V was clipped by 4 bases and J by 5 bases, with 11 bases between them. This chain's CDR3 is CASSPTETYGYTF. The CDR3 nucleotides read TGTGCCAGCAGCCCGACAGAAACATATGGCTACACCTTC.

CDR3 sequence (DNA): TGTGCCAGCAGTGGTCTCCCCCGGTCCGGGGAGCTGTTTTTT. Translating it yields CASSGLPRSGELFF. The chain has TRBV6-4 and TRBJ2-2; D gene ambiguous. The CDR3 is 14 amino acids. CDR1 MRHNA and CDR2 SNTAGT come from the germline V gene. V was clipped by 4 bases and J by 6 bases, with 12 bases between them.

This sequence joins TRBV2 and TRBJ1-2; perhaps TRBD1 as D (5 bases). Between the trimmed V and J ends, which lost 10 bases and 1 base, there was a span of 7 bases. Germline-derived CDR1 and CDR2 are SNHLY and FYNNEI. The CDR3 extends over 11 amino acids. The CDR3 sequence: CAIGGNYGYTF. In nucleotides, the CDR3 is TGTGCCATCGGGGGTAACTATGGCTACACCTTC. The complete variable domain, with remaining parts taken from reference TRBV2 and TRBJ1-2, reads EPEVTQTPSHQVTQMGQEVILRCVPISNHLYFYWYRQILGQKVEFLVSFYNNEISEKSEIFDDQFSVERPDGSNFTLKIRSTKLEDSAMYFCAIGGNYGYTFGSGTRLTVV.

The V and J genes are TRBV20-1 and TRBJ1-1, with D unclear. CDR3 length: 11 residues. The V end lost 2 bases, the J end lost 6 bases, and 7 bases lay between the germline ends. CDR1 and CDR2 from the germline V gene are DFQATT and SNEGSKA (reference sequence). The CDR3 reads CSARKAAEAFF. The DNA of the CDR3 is TGCAGTGCTAGAAAGGCAGCTGAAGCTTTCTTT.

This CDR3 is CSVLKRTGDRRYGYTF. The CDR3 DNA reads TGCAGCGTTCTTAAGAGGACAGGGGATCGGCGCTATGGCTACACCTTC. V and J are TRBV29-1 and TRBJ1-2, with 9 bases aligning to TRBD1. This CDR3 is 16 amino acids long. Germline values: CDR1 SQVTM, CDR2 ANQGSEA. V lost 5 bases, J lost 4 bases, and 14 bases stayed unmatched. Full variable domain (rest looked up from reference TRBV29-1 and TRBJ1-2): SAVISQKPSRDICQRGTSLTIQCQVDSQVTMMFWYRQQPGQSLTLIATANQGSEATYESGFVIDKFPISRPNLTFSTLTVSNMSPEDSSIYLCSVLKRTGDRRYGYTFGSGTRLTVV.

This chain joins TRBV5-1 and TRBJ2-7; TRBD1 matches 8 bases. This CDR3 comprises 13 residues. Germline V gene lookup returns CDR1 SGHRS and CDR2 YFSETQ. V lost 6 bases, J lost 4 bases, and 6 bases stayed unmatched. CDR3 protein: CASTRTGTYEQYF. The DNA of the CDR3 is TGCGCCAGCACCAGGACAGGGACGTACGAGCAGTACTTC.

The CDR3 reads CASSLATPESYTF. The CDR3, as DNA: TGTGCCAGCAGCTTAGCGACACCGGAGAGCTACACCTTC. The V gene is TRBV7-2, the J gene TRBJ1-2; D is unresolved. Germline CDR1 SGHTA, CDR2 FQGNSA. V gave up 0 bases and J gave up 9 bases, with 11 bases separating them. The CDR3 sequence is 13 residues long.

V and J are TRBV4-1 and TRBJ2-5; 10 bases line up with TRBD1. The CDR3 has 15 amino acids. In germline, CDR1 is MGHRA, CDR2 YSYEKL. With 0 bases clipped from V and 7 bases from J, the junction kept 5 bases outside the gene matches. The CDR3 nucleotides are TGCGCCAGCAGCCAAGAGGGGACAGGGGCGGGGACCCAGTACTTC. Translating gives CASSQEGTGAGTQYF.

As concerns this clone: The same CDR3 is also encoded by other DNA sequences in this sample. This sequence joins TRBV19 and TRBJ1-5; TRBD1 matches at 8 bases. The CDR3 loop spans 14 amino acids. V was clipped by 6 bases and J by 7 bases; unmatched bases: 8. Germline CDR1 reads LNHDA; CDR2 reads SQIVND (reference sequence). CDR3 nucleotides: TGTGCCAGTAGCTCGGACAGGGTGGGGCAGCCCCAGCATTTT. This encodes CASSSDRVGQPQHF.

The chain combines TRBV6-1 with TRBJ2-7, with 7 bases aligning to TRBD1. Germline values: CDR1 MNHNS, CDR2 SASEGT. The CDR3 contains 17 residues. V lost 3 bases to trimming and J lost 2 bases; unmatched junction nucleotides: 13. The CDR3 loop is CASSDQHRGPFTYEQYF. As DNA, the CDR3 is TGTGCCAGCAGTGACCAGCACAGGGGTCCCTTCACCTACGAGCAGTACTTC.

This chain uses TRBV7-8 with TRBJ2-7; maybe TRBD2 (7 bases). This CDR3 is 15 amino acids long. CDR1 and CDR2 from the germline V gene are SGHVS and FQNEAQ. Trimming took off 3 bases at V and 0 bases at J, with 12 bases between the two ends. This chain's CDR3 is CASSFLADSSYEQYF. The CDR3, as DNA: TGTGCCAGCAGCTTCCTAGCGGACAGCTCCTACGAGCAGTACTTC.

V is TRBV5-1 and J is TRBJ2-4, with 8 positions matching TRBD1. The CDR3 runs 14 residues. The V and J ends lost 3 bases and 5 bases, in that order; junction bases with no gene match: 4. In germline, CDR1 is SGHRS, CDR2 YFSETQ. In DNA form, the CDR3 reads TGCGCCAGCAGCTCAGGACAGGGCCAAAACATTCAGTACTTC. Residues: CASSSGQGQNIQYF. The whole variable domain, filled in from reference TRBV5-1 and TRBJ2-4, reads KAGVTQTPRYLIKTRGQQVTLSCSPISGHRSVSWYQQTPGQGLQFLFEYFSETQRNKGNFPGRFSGRQFSNSRSEMNVSTLELGDSALYLCASSSGQGQNIQYFGAGTRLSVL.

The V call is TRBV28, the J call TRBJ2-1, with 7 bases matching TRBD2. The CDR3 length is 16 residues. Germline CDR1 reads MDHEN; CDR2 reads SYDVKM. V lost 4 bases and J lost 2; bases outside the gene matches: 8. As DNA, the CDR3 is TGTGCCAGCAGTTCCGGGGGGATAGGTCCCTACAATGAGCAGTTCTTC. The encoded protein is CASSSGGIGPYNEQFF.